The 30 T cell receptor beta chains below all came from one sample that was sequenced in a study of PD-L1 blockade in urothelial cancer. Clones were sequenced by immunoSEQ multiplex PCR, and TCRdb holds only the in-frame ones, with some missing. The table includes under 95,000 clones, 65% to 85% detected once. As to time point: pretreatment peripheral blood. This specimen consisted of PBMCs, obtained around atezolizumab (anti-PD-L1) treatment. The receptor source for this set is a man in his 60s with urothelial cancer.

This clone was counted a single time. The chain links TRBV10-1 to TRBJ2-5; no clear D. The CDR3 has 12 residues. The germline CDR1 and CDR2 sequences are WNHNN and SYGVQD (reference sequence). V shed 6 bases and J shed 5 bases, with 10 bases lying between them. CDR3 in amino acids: CASSALGETQYF. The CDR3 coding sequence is TGCGCCAGCAGCGCCCTCGGGGAGACCCAGTACTTC.

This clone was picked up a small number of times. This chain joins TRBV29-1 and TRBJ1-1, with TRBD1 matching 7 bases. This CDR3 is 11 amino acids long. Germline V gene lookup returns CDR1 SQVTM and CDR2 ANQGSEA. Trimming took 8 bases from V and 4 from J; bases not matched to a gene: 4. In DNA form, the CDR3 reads TGCAGCTCGACAGGGATCACTGAAGCTTTCTTT. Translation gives CSSTGITEAFF. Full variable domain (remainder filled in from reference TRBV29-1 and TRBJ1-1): SAVISQKPSRDICQRGTSLTIQCQVDSQVTMMFWYRQQPGQSLTLIATANQGSEATYESGFVIDKFPISRPNLTFSTLTVSNMSPEDSSIYLCSSTGITEAFFGQGTRLTVV.

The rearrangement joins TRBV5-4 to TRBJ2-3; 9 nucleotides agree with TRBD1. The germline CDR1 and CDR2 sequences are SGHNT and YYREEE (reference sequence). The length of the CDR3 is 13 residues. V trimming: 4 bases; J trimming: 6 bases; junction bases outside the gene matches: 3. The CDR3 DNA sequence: TGTGCCAGCAGCAAGGGACAGGGCGATACGCAGTATTTT. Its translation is CASSKGQGDTQYF.

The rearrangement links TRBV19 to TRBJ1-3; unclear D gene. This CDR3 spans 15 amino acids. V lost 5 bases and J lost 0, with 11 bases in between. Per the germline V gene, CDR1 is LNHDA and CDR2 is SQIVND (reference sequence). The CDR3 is CASSSYSSSGNTIYF. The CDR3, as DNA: TGTGCCAGTAGTTCTTACAGCTCCTCTGGAAACACCATATATTTT.

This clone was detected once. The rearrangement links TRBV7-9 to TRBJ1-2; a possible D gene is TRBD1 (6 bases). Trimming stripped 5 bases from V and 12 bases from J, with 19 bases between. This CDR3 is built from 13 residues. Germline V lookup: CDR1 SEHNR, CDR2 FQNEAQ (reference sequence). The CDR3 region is CASSRGQPFVHTF. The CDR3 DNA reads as TGTGCCAGCAGCCGTGGACAGCCGTTTGTACACACCTTC.

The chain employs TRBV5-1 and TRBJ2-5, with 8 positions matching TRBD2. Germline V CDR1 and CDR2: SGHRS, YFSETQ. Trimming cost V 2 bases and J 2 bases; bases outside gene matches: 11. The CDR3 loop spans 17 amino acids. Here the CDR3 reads CASSFRHGAGAQETQYF. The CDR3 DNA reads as TGCGCCAGCAGCTTTCGGCACGGAGCGGGGGCACAAGAGACCCAGTACTTC.

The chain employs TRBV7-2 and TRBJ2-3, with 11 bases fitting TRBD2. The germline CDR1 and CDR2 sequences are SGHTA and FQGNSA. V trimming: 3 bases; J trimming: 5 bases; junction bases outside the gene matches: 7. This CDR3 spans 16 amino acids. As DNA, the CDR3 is TGTGCCAGCAGCTTCGGGACTAGCGGTCCAGGAGATACGCAGTATTTT. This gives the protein CASSFGTSGPGDTQYF. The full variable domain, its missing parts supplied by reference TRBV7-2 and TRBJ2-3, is GAGVSQSPSNKVTEKGKDVELRCDPISGHTALYWYRQSLGQGLEFLIYFQGNSAPDKSGLPSDRFSAERTGGSVSTLTIQRTQQEDSAVYLCASSFGTSGPGDTQYFGPGTRLTVL.

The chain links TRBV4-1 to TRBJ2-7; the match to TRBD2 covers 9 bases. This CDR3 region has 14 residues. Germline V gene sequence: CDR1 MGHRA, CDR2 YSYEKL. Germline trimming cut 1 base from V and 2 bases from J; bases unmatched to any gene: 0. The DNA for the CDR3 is TGCGCCAGCAGCCAAGGCGGGGGGGCCTACGAGCAGTACTTC. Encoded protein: CASSQGGGAYEQYF.

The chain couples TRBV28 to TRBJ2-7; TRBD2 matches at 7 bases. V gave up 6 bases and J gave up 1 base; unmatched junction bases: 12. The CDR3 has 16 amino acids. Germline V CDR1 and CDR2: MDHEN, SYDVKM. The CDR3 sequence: CASSPQTSARSYEQYF. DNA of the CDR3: TGTGCCAGCAGCCCACAAACTAGCGCTAGATCCTACGAGCAGTACTTC.

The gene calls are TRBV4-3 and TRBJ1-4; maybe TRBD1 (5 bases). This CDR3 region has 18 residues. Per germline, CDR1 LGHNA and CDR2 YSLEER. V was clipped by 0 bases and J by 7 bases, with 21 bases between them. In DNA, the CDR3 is TGCGCCAGCAGCCAAGAACTCCGAGGGGACTCCTTCGGTGAAAAACTGTTTTTT. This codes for CASSQELRGDSFGEKLFF.

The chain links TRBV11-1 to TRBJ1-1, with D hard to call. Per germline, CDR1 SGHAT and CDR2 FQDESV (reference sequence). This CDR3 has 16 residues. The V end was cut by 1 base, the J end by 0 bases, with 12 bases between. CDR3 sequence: CASSLVTGMLNTEAFF. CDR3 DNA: TGTGCCAGCAGCTTAGTAACGGGGATGTTGAACACTGAAGCTTTCTTT.

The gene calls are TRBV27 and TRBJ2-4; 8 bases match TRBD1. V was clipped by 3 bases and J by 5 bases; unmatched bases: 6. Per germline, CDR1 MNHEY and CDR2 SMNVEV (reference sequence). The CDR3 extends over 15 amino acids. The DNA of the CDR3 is TGTGCCAGCAGTTTTTACGGACAGGGTCAAAACATTCAGTACTTC. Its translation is CASSFYGQGQNIQYF.

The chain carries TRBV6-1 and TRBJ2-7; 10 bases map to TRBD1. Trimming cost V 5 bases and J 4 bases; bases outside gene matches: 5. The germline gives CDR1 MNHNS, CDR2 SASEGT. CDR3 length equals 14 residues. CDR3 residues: CASSQTGGAYEQYF. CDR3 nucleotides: TGTGCCAGCAGTCAGACAGGGGGCGCGTACGAGCAGTACTTC.

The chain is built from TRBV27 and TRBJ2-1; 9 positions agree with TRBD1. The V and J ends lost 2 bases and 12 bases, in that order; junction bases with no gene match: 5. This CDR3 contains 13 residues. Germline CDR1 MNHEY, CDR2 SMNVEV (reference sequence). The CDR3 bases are TGTGCCAGCAGTTTAGGGACAGGGTATGGGCAGTTCTTC. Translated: CASSLGTGYGQFF.

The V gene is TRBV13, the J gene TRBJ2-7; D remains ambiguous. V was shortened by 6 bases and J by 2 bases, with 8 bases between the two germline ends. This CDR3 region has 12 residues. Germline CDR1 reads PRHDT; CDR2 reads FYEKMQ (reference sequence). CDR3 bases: TGTGCCAGCAGTTCACTGACCTACGAGCAGTACTTC. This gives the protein CASSSLTYEQYF.

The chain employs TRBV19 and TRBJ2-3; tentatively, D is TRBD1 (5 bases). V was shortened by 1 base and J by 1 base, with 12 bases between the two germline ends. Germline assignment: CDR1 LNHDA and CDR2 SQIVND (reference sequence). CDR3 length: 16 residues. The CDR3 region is CASSIGLRGGTDTQYF. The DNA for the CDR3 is TGTGCCAGTAGTATAGGTTTAAGGGGTGGCACAGATACGCAGTATTTT.

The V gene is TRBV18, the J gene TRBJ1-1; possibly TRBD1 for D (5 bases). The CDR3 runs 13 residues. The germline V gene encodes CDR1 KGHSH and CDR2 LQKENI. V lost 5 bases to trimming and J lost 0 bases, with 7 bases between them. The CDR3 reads CASSSGMNTEAFF. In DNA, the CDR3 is TGTGCCAGCTCATCAGGGATGAACACTGAAGCTTTCTTT. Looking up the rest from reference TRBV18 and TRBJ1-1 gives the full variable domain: NAGVMQNPRHLVRRRGQEARLRCSPMKGHSHVYWYRQLPEEGLKFMVYLQKENIIDESGMPKERFSAEFPKEGPSILRIQQVVRGDSAAYFCASSSGMNTEAFFGQGTRLTVV.

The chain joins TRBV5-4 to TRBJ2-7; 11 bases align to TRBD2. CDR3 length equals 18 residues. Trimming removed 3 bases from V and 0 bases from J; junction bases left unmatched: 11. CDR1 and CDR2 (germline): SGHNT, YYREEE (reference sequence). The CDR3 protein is CASSWQGASGRLSYEQYF. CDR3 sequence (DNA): TGTGCCAGCAGCTGGCAGGGAGCTAGCGGGAGGCTCTCCTACGAGCAGTACTTC.

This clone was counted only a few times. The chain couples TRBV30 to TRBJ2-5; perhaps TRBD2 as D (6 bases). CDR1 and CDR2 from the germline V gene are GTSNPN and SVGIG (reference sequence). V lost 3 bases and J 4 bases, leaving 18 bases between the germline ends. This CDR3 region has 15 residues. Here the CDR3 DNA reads TGTGCCTGGAGGCTAAAGTCCCAGGGAGGAGAGACCCAGTACTTC. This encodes CAWRLKSQGGETQYF.

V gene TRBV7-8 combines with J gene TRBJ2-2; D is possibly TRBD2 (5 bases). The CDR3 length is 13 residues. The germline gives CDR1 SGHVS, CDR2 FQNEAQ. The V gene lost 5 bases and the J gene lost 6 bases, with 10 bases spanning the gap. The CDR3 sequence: CASSTRVPGELFF. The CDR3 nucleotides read TGTGCCAGCAGCACGAGGGTTCCCGGGGAGCTGTTTTTT.

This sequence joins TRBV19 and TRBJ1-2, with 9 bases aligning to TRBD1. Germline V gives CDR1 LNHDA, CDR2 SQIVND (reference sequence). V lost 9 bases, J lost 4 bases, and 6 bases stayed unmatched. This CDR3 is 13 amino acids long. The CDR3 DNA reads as TGTGCCAGCCGTACGACAGGGGGCTATGGCTACACCTTC. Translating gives CASRTTGGYGYTF.

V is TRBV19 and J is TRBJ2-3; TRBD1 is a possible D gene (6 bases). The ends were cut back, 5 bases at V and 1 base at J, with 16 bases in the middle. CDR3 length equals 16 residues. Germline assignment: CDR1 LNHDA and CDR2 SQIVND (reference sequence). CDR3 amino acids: CASSGGRAGGTDTQYF. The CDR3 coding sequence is TGTGCCAGTAGTGGAGGTCGGGCAGGGGGCACAGATACGCAGTATTTT.

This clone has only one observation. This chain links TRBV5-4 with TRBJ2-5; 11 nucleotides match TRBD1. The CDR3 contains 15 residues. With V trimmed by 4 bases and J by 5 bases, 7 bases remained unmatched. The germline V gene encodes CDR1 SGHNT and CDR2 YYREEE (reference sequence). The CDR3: CASSRGQGATETQYF. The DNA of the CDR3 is TGTGCCAGCAGCCGCGGACAGGGGGCAACGGAGACCCAGTACTTC.

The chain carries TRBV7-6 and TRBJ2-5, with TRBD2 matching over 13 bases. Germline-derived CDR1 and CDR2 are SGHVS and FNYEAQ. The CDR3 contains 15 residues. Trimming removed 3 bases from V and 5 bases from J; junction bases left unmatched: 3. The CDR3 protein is CASSLGTSGTETQYF. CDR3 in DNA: TGTGCCAGCAGCTTGGGGACTAGCGGGACGGAGACCCAGTACTTC.

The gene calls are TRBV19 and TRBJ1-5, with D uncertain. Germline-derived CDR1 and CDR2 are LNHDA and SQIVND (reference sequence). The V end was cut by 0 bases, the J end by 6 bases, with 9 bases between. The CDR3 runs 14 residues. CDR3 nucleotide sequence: TGTGCCAGTAGTATAGATCGGGGTAGTCAGCCCCAGCATTTT. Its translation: CASSIDRGSQPQHF.

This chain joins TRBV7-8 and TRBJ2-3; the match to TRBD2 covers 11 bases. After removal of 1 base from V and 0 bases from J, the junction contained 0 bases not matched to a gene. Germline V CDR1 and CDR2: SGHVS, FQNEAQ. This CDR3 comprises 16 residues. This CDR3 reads CASSLGTSGSTDTQYF. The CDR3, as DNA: TGTGCCAGCAGCTTAGGGACTAGCGGGAGCACAGATACGCAGTATTTT.

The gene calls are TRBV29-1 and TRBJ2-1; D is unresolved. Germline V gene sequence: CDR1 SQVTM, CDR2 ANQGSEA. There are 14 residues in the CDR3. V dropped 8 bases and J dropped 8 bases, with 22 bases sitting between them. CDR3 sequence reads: CSIPRALGIDEQFF. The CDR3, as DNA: TGCAGCATACCCCGAGCCCTTGGTATCGATGAGCAGTTCTTC.

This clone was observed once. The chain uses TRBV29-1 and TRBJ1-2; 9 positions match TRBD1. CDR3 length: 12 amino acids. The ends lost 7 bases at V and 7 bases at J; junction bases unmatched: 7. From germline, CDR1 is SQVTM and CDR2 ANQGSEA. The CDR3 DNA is TGCAGCGCCTCACAGGGGGCTGCTGGCTACACCTTC. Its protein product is CSASQGAAGYTF.

DNA for the CDR3: TGTGCCAGCAGTTTTGGACTAGCGGGAGTTCTCTACAATGAGCAGTTCTTC. Residues: CASSFGLAGVLYNEQFF. The chain recombines TRBV28 with TRBJ2-1, with 13 positions matching TRBD2. V gave up 3 bases and J gave up 3 bases; unmatched junction bases: 5. Germline V gene data show CDR1 as MDHEN and CDR2 as SYDVKM. The CDR3 is made up of 17 amino acids.

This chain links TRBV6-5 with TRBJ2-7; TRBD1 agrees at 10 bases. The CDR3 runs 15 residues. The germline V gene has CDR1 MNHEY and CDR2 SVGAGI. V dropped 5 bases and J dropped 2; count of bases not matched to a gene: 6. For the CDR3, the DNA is TGTGCCAGCAGTCAAGGGACAGGGGCTACCTACGAGCAGTACTTC. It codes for CASSQGTGATYEQYF.